These 15 T cell receptor beta chains share one sample of origin, sequenced in a study of T cell responses to AZD1222 COVID-19 vaccine. Measured with immunoSEQ multiplex PCR; TCRdb has only the in-frame clones, and not every one. In the table there are some 140,000 clones, roughly 90% of which are singletons. This material consisted of peripheral blood, taken 28 days after the second AZD1222 dose. These receptors all stem from an adult who received the AZD1222 COVID-19 vaccine.

The chain recombines TRBV19 with TRBJ1-2, with 7 positions matching TRBD1. Per germline, CDR1 LNHDA and CDR2 SQIVND (reference sequence). This CDR3 is built from 14 residues. V trimming: 2 bases; J trimming: 2 bases; junction bases outside the gene matches: 2. CDR3 residues: CASSIQTGNYGYTF. As DNA, the CDR3 is TGTGCCAGTAGTATACAGACAGGGAACTATGGCTACACCTTC.

The V gene is TRBV3-1 (or the pseudogene TRBV3-2), the J gene TRBJ1-1; 9 nucleotides align to TRBD1. The CDR3 length is 15 residues. CDR1 is LGHDT and CDR2 is YNNKEL in the germline V gene (reference sequence). V gave up 4 bases and J gave up 0 bases; unmatched junction bases: 3. This CDR3 reads CASSRDRDMNTEAFF. CDR3 DNA: TGTGCCAGCAGCCGGGACAGGGACATGAACACTGAAGCTTTCTTT.

This clone was recorded once. The chain employs TRBV3-1 (or the pseudogene TRBV3-2) and TRBJ2-6, with D possibly matching TRBD1 (6 bases). The V gene lost 0 bases and the J gene lost 1 base, with 13 bases spanning the gap. The CDR3 spans 18 residues. Germline CDR1 reads LGHDT; CDR2 reads YNNKEL (reference sequence). CDR3 sequence reads: CASSQEWPQGSGANVLTF. As DNA, the CDR3 is TGTGCCAGCAGCCAAGAATGGCCACAGGGTTCTGGGGCCAACGTCCTGACTTTC.

The J gene is TRBJ2-4, the V gene TRBV5-1; TRBD2 might be the D (5 bases). Trimming pared 4 bases from V and 5 bases from J, leaving 16 bases between. Germline lookup yields CDR1 SGHRS and CDR2 YFSETQ. The CDR3 covers 15 residues. The CDR3, as DNA: TGCGCCAGCAGCCGGGGAATTAGCAGAGAAAACATTCAGTACTTC. The encoded protein is CASSRGISRENIQYF.

The V and J genes are TRBV21-1 and TRBJ2-1; the D call in the table, TRBD2, was not verified against the DNA. TRBV21-1 is a pseudogene segment. This CDR3 has 15 residues. The DNA of the CDR3 is TGTGCCGGACCAGCCGGGACTAGCTGGTCTTATGAGCAGTTCTTC. As protein: CAGPAGTSWSYEQFF.

The genes are TRBV11-3 and TRBJ1-3; 7 bases line up with TRBD1. From germline, CDR1 is SGHNT and CDR2 YENEEA. J gave up 2 bases and V 3 bases, and 4 bases lay outside the gene matches. The CDR3 extends over 15 amino acids. For the CDR3, the DNA is TGTGCCAGCAGCTTCACAGGGGAGGCTGGAAACACCATATATTTT. Translating gives CASSFTGEAGNTIYF. The full variable domain, completed using reference TRBV11-3 and TRBJ1-3, is EAGVVQSPRYKIIEKKQPVAFWCNPISGHNTLYWYLQNLGQGPELLIRYENEEAVDDSQLPKDRFSAERLKGVDSTLKIQPAELGDSAVYLCASSFTGEAGNTIYFGEGSWLTVV.

This chain links TRBV5-5 with TRBJ2-2; D gene uncertain. The CDR3 contains 16 residues. Trimming stripped 2 bases from V and 5 bases from J, with 16 bases between. Germline-derived CDR1 and CDR2 are SGHKS and YYEKEE (reference sequence). The CDR3 sequence: CASSLIRAGGTGELFF. The DNA of the CDR3 is TGTGCCAGCAGCTTAATACGAGCAGGTGGAACCGGGGAGCTGTTTTTT.

The chain employs TRBV4-1 and TRBJ2-5, with D tentatively TRBD2 (6 bases). Germline V gene data show CDR1 as MGHRA and CDR2 as YSYEKL. The CDR3 is 16 residues long. The V and J ends lost 1 base and 5 bases respectively, with 17 bases between them. The DNA of the CDR3 is TGCGCCAGCAGCCAAGCTCTGGGCGCGGGGCAGGAGACCCAGTACTTC. Amino acid sequence: CASSQALGAGQETQYF.

The chain joins TRBV2 to TRBJ1-4; TRBD1 might be the D (5 bases). Germline V gives CDR1 SNHLY, CDR2 FYNNEI. CDR3 length: 12 residues. V was shortened by 10 bases and J by 8 bases, with 14 bases between the two germline ends. CDR3 in amino acids: CATGPDGEKLFF. The CDR3 DNA follows: TGTGCCACAGGGCCGGACGGGGAAAAACTGTTTTTT. Variable domain in full (rest from reference TRBV2 and TRBJ1-4): EPEVTQTPSHQVTQMGQEVILRCVPISNHLYFYWYRQILGQKVEFLVSFYNNEISEKSEIFDDQFSVERPDGSNFTLKIRSTKLEDSAMYFCATGPDGEKLFFGSGTQLSVL.

The chain couples TRBV19 to TRBJ1-5, with TRBD1 matching over 10 bases. Germline lookup yields CDR1 LNHDA and CDR2 SQIVND (reference sequence). The CDR3 runs to 15 residues. V lost 6 bases, J lost 6 bases, and 8 bases stayed unmatched. The CDR3 region is CASSRSGQGSQPQHF. CDR3 nucleotides: TGTGCCAGTAGCCGCTCGGGACAGGGGAGTCAGCCCCAGCATTTT.

The chain couples TRBV4-2 to TRBJ1-1, with a weak D call TRBD1 (6 bases). The CDR3 runs 14 residues. Germline V lookup: CDR1 LGHNA, CDR2 YNFKEQ. V gave up 4 bases and J gave up 1 base, with 10 bases separating them. The CDR3: CASSPDRGNTEAFF. In DNA form, the CDR3 reads TGTGCCAGCAGCCCGGACAGAGGGAACACTGAAGCTTTCTTT.

The chain has TRBV3-1 (or the pseudogene TRBV3-2) and TRBJ1-1; D remains unclear. This CDR3 region has 14 residues. CDR1 is LGHDT and CDR2 is YNNKEL in the germline V gene (reference sequence). Trimming removed 0 bases at V and 7 bases at J, with 12 bases between. The chain's CDR3 is CASSQEGSGVEAFF. The CDR3 DNA is TGTGCCAGCAGCCAAGAGGGCAGCGGGGTTGAAGCTTTCTTT.

This clone came up once. This chain links TRBV4-3 with TRBJ2-3; TRBD2 aligns across 8 bases. Trimming cost V 0 bases and J 1 base; bases outside gene matches: 9. There are 18 residues in the CDR3. Germline V gene data show CDR1 as LGHNA and CDR2 as YSLEER. This chain's CDR3 is CASSQEVRAGARTDTQYF. CDR3 DNA: TGCGCCAGCAGCCAAGAAGTGCGAGCGGGGGCCCGCACAGATACGCAGTATTTT.

The CDR3 region is CASSLVSGGSQGDTQYF. CDR3 nucleotide sequence: TGTGCCAGCAGCTTAGTTAGCGGGGGGTCCCAGGGAGATACGCAGTATTTT. The J gene is TRBJ2-3, the V gene TRBV7-2, with 10 bases that match TRBD2. The germline gives CDR1 SGHTA, CDR2 FQGNSA. V was pared by 1 base and J by 5 bases, with 9 bases of the junction left unmatched. The CDR3 has 17 amino acids. The full variable domain, in which reference TRBV7-2 and TRBJ2-3 provide the parts outside the CDR3, is GAGVSQSPSNKVTEKGKDVELRCDPISGHTALYWYRQSLGQGLEFLIYFQGNSAPDKSGLPSDRFSAERTGGSVSTLTIQRTQQEDSAVYLCASSLVSGGSQGDTQYFGPGTRLTVL.

This clone appeared a single time. The V gene is TRBV19, the J gene TRBJ2-1, with unresolved D. CDR3 length: 15 residues. Between the trimmed V and J ends, which lost 1 base and 9 bases, there was a span of 16 bases. Germline CDR1 and CDR2: LNHDA and SQIVND (reference sequence). The CDR3 DNA reads TGTGCCAGTAGTATAGTCGGCGGTGCCCACGGTGAGCAGTTCTTC. It yields the protein CASSIVGGAHGEQFF.